This TCR beta chain was documented in a study of preoperative IRX-2 immunotherapy in early breast cancer. This table comes from immunoSEQ multiplex PCR, and its TCRdb copy is limited to in-frame clones, with some not included. The table records tens of thousands of clones, 85% to 90% of them present only once. Germline CDR1 MNHGY, CDR2 SAAAGT. Trimming shortened V by 5 bases and J by 2 bases, and 10 bases separated the two germline ends. The CDR3 sequence is 13 residues long. This sample's treatment: preoperative locoregional IRX-2 cytokine immunotherapy. Samples came from a phase Ib trial of preoperative locoregional IRX-2 cytokine immunotherapy.

This receptor was taken from a human donor with breast cancer. The sequencing here drew on tumor tissue, taken after IRX-2 immunotherapy. V and J are TRBV6-8 and TRBJ2-7; perhaps TRBD1 as D (6 bases). DNA of the CDR3: TGTGCCAGCAGTGGACCAGGGGCCTACGAGCAGTACGTC. Translated: CASSGPGAYEQYV.